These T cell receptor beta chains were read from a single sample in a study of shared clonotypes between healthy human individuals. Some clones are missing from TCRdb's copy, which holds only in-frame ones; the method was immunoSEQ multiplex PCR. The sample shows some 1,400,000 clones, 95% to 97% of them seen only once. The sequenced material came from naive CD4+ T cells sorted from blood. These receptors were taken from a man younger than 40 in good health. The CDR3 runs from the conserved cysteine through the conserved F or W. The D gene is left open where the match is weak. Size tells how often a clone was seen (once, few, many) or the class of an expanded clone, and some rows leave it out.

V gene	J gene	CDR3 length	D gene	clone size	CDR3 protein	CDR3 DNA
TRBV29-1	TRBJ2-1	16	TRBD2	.	CSVEGGSGSGYNEQFF	TGCAGCGTTGAAGGTGGTAGCGGGAGCGGTTACAATGAGCAGTTCTTC
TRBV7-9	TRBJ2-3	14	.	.	CASSLNGAGDTQYF	TGTGCCAGCAGCCTGAATGGAGCGGGAGATACGCAGTATTTT
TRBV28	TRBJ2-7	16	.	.	CASSSSGRGLIYEQYF	TGTGCCAGCAGTTCCTCGGGCAGGGGACTTATCTACGAGCAGTACTTC
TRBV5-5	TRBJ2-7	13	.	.	CASSLQGLGEQYF	TGTGCCAGCAGCTTGCAGGGGCTGGGCGAGCAGTACTTC
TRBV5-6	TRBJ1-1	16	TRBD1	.	CASSHTRDRAYTEAFF	TGTGCCAGCAGCCATACCCGGGACAGGGCTTACACTGAAGCTTTCTTT
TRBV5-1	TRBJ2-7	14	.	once	CASSSTPGSYEQYF	TGCGCCAGCAGCTCGACACCGGGCTCCTACGAGCAGTACTTC
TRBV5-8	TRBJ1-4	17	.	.	CASSLIFARAPNEKLFF	TGTGCCAGCAGCTTGATCTTCGCCAGGGCGCCAAATGAAAAACTGTTTTTT
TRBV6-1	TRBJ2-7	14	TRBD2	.	CASTLAGGLYEQYF	TGTGCCAGCACCTTAGCGGGAGGGCTCTACGAGCAGTACTTC
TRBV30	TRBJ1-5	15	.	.	CAWSVGGVSNQPQHF	TGTGCCTGGAGTGTTGGAGGGGTGAGCAATCAGCCCCAGCATTTT
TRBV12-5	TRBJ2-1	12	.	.	CASGLGSNEQFF	TGTGCTAGTGGTTTGGGGTCTAATGAGCAGTTCTTC
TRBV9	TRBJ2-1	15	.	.	CASSVDRVSYNEQFF	TGTGCCAGCAGCGTAGACAGGGTAAGCTACAATGAGCAGTTCTTC
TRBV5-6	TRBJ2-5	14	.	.	CASSLEGRVETQYF	TGTGCCAGCAGCTTGGAGGGGCGGGTCGAGACCCAGTACTTC
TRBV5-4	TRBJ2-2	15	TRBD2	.	CASSPLAGKAGELFF	TGTGCCAGCAGCCCGCTAGCGGGAAAGGCCGGGGAGCTGTTTTTT
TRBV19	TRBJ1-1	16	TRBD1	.	CASSFLGGQGSTEAFF	TGTGCCAGTAGTTTCCTTGGCGGACAGGGGAGTACTGAAGCTTTCTTT
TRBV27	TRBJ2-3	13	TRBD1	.	CASRDRVANTQYF	TGTGCCAGCAGGGACAGGGTTGCAAATACGCAGTATTTT
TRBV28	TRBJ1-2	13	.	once	CASSSYRVGGYTF	TGTGCCAGCAGTTCTTACAGGGTGGGTGGCTACACCTTC
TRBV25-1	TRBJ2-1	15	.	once	CASSDSERFYNEQFF	TGTGCCAGCAGTGACTCTGAGCGGTTCTACAATGAGCAGTTCTTC
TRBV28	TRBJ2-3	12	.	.	CASSFQRAWPYF	TGTGCCAGCAGTTTCCAGCGGGCGTGGCCGTATTTT
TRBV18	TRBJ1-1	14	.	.	CASSPSQEDTEAFF	TGTGCCAGCTCACCGTCGCAGGAGGACACTGAAGCTTTCTTT
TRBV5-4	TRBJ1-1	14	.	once	CASSALGQNTEAFF	TGTGCCAGCAGCGCCTTGGGGCAGAACACTGAAGCTTTCTTT
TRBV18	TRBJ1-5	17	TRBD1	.	CASSPMQGAYSNQPQHF	TGTGCCAGCTCACCAATGCAGGGGGCCTATAGCAATCAGCCCCAGCATTTT
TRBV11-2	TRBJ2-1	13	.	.	CASSLRQWDEQFF	TGTGCCAGCAGCTTAAGGCAGTGGGATGAGCAGTTCTTC
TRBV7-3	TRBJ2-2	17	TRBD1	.	CASSFAGTGLNTGELFF	TGTGCCAGCAGCTTTGCCGGGACAGGGTTGAACACCGGGGAGCTGTTTTTT
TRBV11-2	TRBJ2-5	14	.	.	CASSPRQYQETQYF	TGTGCCAGCAGCCCGAGACAGTACCAAGAGACCCAGTACTTC
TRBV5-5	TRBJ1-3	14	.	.	CASSLPGSGNTIYF	TGTGCCAGCAGCTTGCCAGGGTCTGGAAACACCATATATTTT
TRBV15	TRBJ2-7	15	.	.	CATSRDGEGGRVQYF	TGTGCCACCAGCAGAGATGGGGAAGGGGGTCGCGTGCAGTACTTC
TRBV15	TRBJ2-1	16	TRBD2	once	CATSRRGGSKYNEQFF	TGTGCCACCAGCAGACGCGGGGGTTCCAAGTACAATGAGCAGTTCTTC
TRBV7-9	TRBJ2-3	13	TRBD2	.	CASSPSTSGPQYF	TGTGCCAGCAGCCCCTCGACTAGCGGGCCGCAGTATTTT
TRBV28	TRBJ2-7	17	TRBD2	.	CASSQYKGTSGDYEQYF	TGTGCCAGCAGTCAATATAAAGGGACTAGCGGGGACTACGAGCAGTACTTC
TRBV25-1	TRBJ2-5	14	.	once	CASSEFHWGETQYF	TGTGCCAGCAGTGAATTTCATTGGGGGGAGACCCAGTACTTC
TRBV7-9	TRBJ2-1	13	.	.	CASSRESYNEQFF	TGTGCCAGCAGCCGAGAGTCCTACAATGAGCAGTTCTTC
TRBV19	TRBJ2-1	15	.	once	CASSVVRLSYNEQFF	TGTGCCAGTAGTGTGGTTCGGCTCTCCTACAATGAGCAGTTCTTC
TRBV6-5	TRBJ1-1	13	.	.	CASREQGPTEAFF	TGTGCCAGCAGGGAACAGGGACCCACTGAAGCTTTCTTT
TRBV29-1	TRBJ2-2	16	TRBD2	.	CSVEGREGRPSGELFF	TGCAGCGTTGAGGGGCGGGAGGGCCGTCCATCCGGGGAGCTGTTTTTT
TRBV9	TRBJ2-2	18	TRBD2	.	CASSLTPTSGANTGELFF	TGTGCCAGCAGCCTAACCCCGACTAGCGGGGCGAACACCGGGGAGCTGTTTTTT
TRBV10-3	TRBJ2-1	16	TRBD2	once	CAITSTSGSSYNEQFF	TGTGCCATCACCTCGACTAGCGGTTCATCCTACAATGAGCAGTTCTTC
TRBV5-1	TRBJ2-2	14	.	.	CASSLERVAGELFF	TGCGCCAGCAGCTTGGAAAGGGTGGCCGGGGAGCTGTTTTTT
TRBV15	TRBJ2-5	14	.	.	CATSRDRFMETQYF	TGTGCCACCAGCAGAGACAGGTTTATGGAGACCCAGTACTTC
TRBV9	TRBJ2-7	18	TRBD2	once	CASSSGTSGRAKLYEQYF	TGTGCCAGCAGCTCCGGGACTAGCGGGAGGGCCAAGCTCTACGAGCAGTACTTC
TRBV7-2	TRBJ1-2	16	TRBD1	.	CASTRDRVEANYGYTF	TGTGCCAGCACCCGGGACAGGGTGGAAGCTAACTATGGCTACACCTTC
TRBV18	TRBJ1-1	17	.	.	CASSPQPGRGGGTEAFF	TGTGCCAGCTCACCTCAACCGGGGCGCGGGGGCGGCACTGAAGCTTTCTTT
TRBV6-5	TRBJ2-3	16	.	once	CASSYLGAEPTDTQYF	TGTGCCAGCAGTTACTTGGGCGCCGAGCCCACAGATACGCAGTATTTT
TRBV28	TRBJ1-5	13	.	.	CASSFDSGQPQHF	TGTGCCAGCAGTTTCGACTCAGGTCAGCCCCAGCATTTT
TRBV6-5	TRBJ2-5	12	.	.	CASTGIQETQYF	TGTGCCAGCACGGGAATCCAAGAGACCCAGTACTTC
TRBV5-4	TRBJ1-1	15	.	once	CASSSAKGASTEAFF	TGTGCCAGCAGCTCCGCAAAGGGCGCCAGCACTGAAGCTTTCTTT
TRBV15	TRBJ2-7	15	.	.	CATSRDQRGPYEQYF	TGTGCCACCAGCAGAGATCAACGGGGCCCCTACGAGCAGTACTTC
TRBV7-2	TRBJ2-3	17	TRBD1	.	CASSLVPRGPYTDTQYF	TGTGCCAGCAGCTTAGTGCCCAGGGGGCCCTACACAGATACGCAGTATTTT